The TCR beta chain under discussion was sequenced for a study of CD8+ T cells in alopecia areata. A word on this clone: No antigen is known for it.

Extracted RNA was reverse transcribed, and the resulting cDNA served as sequencing template. Measured with immunoSEQ multiplex PCR; TCRdb has only the in-frame clones, and not every one. The sample has over 30,000 clones, about 74% seen once. Overall study results and limits: Researchers reported that TCR sharing among patients proved less clear than in mice, possibly HLA-linked. Normal scalp showed lower clonality than lesional scalp, especially alopecia totalis/universalis.

The sequenced sample was NKG2D-low CD8+ T cells sorted from blood. The origin of this receptor is a human donor with alopecia areata.

The CDR3 loop reads CSETGTGTSGEQFF. In DNA form, the CDR3 reads TGCAGCGAGACCGGGACCGGAACATCGGGGGAGCAGTTCTTC. The chain is built from TRBV29-1 and TRBJ2-1; D could derive from TRBD1 or TRBD2 (5 bases each). There are 14 residues in the CDR3. Germline-derived CDR1 and CDR2 are SQVTM and ANQGSEA. V shed 7 bases and J shed 10 bases, with 23 bases lying between them.